Below, 25 T cell receptor beta chains from the same sample are listed, as sequenced in a study of blood T cell repertoires in COVID-19. Clones were read by immunoSEQ multiplex PCR, and TCRdb kept only the in-frame ones, dropping some. The sample has a few hundred thousand clones; more than 90% are singletons. Sequencing was done on a sample of peripheral blood. These receptor sequences come from a person aged 18 to 30 with COVID-19, enrolled during active disease.

This clone was seen only once. This sequence joins TRBV5-1 and TRBJ2-2; D is unclear. Trimming shortened V by 0 bases and J by 7 bases, and 4 bases separated the two germline ends. The germline V gene encodes CDR1 SGHRS and CDR2 YFSETQ. The CDR3 consists of 12 residues. For the CDR3, the DNA is TGCGCCAGCAGCTTGGATATCGGGGAGCTGTTTTTT. This sequence encodes CASSLDIGELFF. The whole variable domain, filled in from reference TRBV5-1 and TRBJ2-2, reads KAGVTQTPRYLIKTRGQQVTLSCSPISGHRSVSWYQQTPGQGLQFLFEYFSETQRNKGNFPGRFSGRQFSNSRSEMNVSTLELGDSALYLCASSLDIGELFFGEGSRLTVL.

This clone has just one count. The chain has TRBV5-1 and TRBJ2-7; 7 bases are a match to TRBD2. V shed 1 base and J 2 bases; nucleotides not matched to a gene: 6. The CDR3 runs 15 residues. In germline, CDR1 is SGHRS, CDR2 YFSETQ. The CDR3 is CASSLREGAAYEQYF. CDR3 bases: TGCGCCAGCAGCTTGAGGGAGGGAGCGGCCTACGAGCAGTACTTC.

Comments on this clone: It is likely a read error, because the conserved phenylalanine at the end of the CDR3 is missing. No DNA is shown, since the ends of the CDR3 on it are uncertain; the CDR3 is the one TCRdb lists. V gene TRBV23-1 combines with J gene TRBJ2-7; TRBD1 reflects the table's D call only, with no check against the DNA. TRBV23-1 is an ORF; its function is uncertain. The CDR3 spans 14 residues, counting both ends. The CDR3 sequence: CASSRSRRQESVFL.

The chain links TRBV2 to TRBJ1-5, with D perhaps matching TRBD1 (6 bases). CDR1 and CDR2 (germline): SNHLY, FYNNEI. The germline V and J ends were trimmed by 8 bases and 4 bases, with 24 bases remaining between them. The CDR3 spans 17 residues. DNA for the CDR3: TGTGCCAGCGGGGGCCCTAACCGGGACGGATTAAATCAGCCCCAGCATTTT. Its protein is CASGGPNRDGLNQPQHF.

The V and J genes are TRBV5-6 and TRBJ2-1, with 11 bases that match TRBD2. This CDR3 comprises 15 residues. J lost 0 bases, V lost 6 bases, and 2 bases had no gene match. Germline V gives CDR1 SGHDT, CDR2 YYEEEE. The CDR3 loop reads CASNGLAGSYNEQFF. In DNA, the CDR3 is TGTGCCAGCAACGGACTAGCGGGCTCCTACAATGAGCAGTTCTTC.

This chain links TRBV5-1 with TRBJ2-4, with D possibly matching TRBD1 (6 bases). Trimming removed 4 bases at V and 9 bases at J, with 20 bases between. CDR3 length equals 15 residues. Germline V gene data show CDR1 as SGHRS and CDR2 as YFSETQ. This CDR3 reads CASSPTGTPEGIQYF. CDR3 sequence (DNA): TGCGCCAGCAGCCCCACAGGGACGCCTGAGGGCATTCAGTACTTC.

This rearrangement joins TRBV28 to TRBJ2-2; TRBD2 aligns across 14 bases. The CDR3 sequence is 15 residues long. Trimming cost V 6 bases and J 7 bases; bases outside gene matches: 4. Per germline, CDR1 MDHEN and CDR2 SYDVKM. Here the CDR3 reads CASRAGLAGVGELFF. CDR3 nucleotides: TGTGCCAGCAGGGCGGGACTAGCGGGAGTCGGGGAGCTGTTTTTT.

The V call is TRBV6-6, the J call TRBJ1-2; D remains unclear. The CDR3 extends over 13 amino acids. V lost 6 bases, J lost 8 bases, and 16 bases lay in between. The germline CDR1 and CDR2 sequences are MNHNY and SVGAGI (reference sequence). CDR3 loop: CASSRLDPGGYTF. For the CDR3, the DNA is TGTGCCAGCAGCCGACTCGATCCGGGGGGCTACACCTTC.

This chain joins TRBV21-1 and TRBJ2-5; the table gives TRBD2 as D, unverified against the DNA. TRBV21-1 is a pseudogene segment. This CDR3 contains 21 residues. In DNA form, the CDR3 reads TGTGCCAGCAGCAAAGAAAAGGGGGGGACTAGTCCGCACCCCGTGGAAGAGACCCAGTACTTC. This encodes CASSKEKGGTSPHPVEETQYF.

The J gene is TRBJ2-3, the V gene TRBV3-1 (or the pseudogene TRBV3-2), with TRBD2 matching over 8 bases. V lost 4 bases and J lost 3; bases outside the gene matches: 6. Germline loops: CDR1 LGHDT, CDR2 YNNKEL (reference sequence). This CDR3 region has 15 residues. The CDR3, as DNA: TGTGCCAGCAGCCTGCCGGGACTAGGGACAGATACGCAGTATTTT. Its protein product is CASSLPGLGTDTQYF.

This clone was seen a single time. The rearrangement joins TRBV11-2 to TRBJ2-7, with 8 bases matching TRBD2. Germline CDR1 SGHAT, CDR2 FQNNGV. With 8 bases clipped from V and 0 bases from J, the junction kept 12 bases outside the gene matches. This CDR3 contains 16 residues. The CDR3 DNA follows: TGTGCCAGCGAGGGACTAGTTTCAACGAGCTCCTACGAGCAGTACTTC. This translates into CASEGLVSTSSYEQYF.

The chain employs TRBV21-1 and TRBJ2-7; whether TRBD2, the table's D call, matches the DNA was not checked. TRBV21-1 is marked as a pseudogene. This CDR3 is 14 amino acids long. DNA of the CDR3: TGTGCCAGCAGCAAAGCCGGGTTTACGTGCGAGCAGTACTTC. Amino acids: CASSKAGFTCEQYF.

The chain has TRBV6-9 and TRBJ1-5; tentative D call: TRBD1 (6 bases). From germline, CDR1 is MNHGY and CDR2 SVAAGI. V lost 3 bases and J lost 2, with 11 bases in between. The CDR3 extends over 15 amino acids. The DNA for the CDR3 is TGTGCCAGCAGTTACCAGGGGAAGTGCAATCAGCCCCAGCATTTT. Translated, it gives CASSYQGKCNQPQHF.

The V gene is TRBV28, the J gene TRBJ2-7; perhaps TRBD2 as D (7 bases). Per germline, CDR1 MDHEN and CDR2 SYDVKM. The CDR3 length is 12 residues. V was pared by 11 bases and J by 2 bases, with 13 bases between. DNA of the CDR3: TGTGCCTGGGGGGGGGCAACCTACGAGCAGTACTTC. Amino acids: CAWGGATYEQYF.

The DNA of the CDR3 is TGTGCCAGCAGTTTGGGGCCCGGGCAGAGTCAGTACTTC. Translated, it gives CASSLGPGQSQYF. The gene calls are TRBV27 and TRBJ2-4, with D possibly TRBD1 on 5 matching bases. Germline V gives CDR1 MNHEY, CDR2 SMNVEV (reference sequence). V dropped 3 bases and J dropped 12 bases, with 15 bases sitting between them. CDR3 length: 13 amino acids.

The rearrangement joins TRBV19 to TRBJ2-1; 7 bases map to TRBD2. Looked up from germline, CDR1 is LNHDA and CDR2 is SQIVND (reference sequence). The CDR3 sequence is 13 residues long. The V and J ends lost 6 bases and 7 bases, in that order; junction bases with no gene match: 6. This chain's CDR3 is CASSDGGGNEQFF. The CDR3 DNA sequence: TGTGCCAGTAGCGATGGGGGGGGGAATGAGCAGTTCTTC.

The chain uses TRBV9 and TRBJ1-2, with D maybe TRBD1 (6 bases). Between the trimmed V and J ends, which lost 3 bases and 8 bases, there was a span of 20 bases. Germline-derived CDR1 and CDR2 are SGDLS and YYNGEE. The CDR3 contains 15 residues. The CDR3: CASSAALQGQGGYTF. In nucleotides, the CDR3 is TGTGCCAGCAGCGCCGCCCTACAGGGCCAGGGGGGCTACACCTTC.

The V call is TRBV5-6, the J call TRBJ2-7; possible D gene TRBD1, 6 bases. Trimming took off 3 bases at V and 6 bases at J, with 13 bases between the two ends. In germline, CDR1 is SGHDT, CDR2 YYEEEE. CDR3 length equals 13 residues. The CDR3: CASSYGQNLEQYF. In DNA form, the CDR3 reads TGTGCCAGCAGCTACGGACAGAACCTCGAGCAGTACTTC.

The chain couples TRBV5-4 to TRBJ2-2, with 10 bases matching TRBD2. Germline values: CDR1 SGHNT, CDR2 YYREEE (reference sequence). The CDR3 runs 17 residues. J gave up 3 bases and V 4 bases, and 9 bases lay outside the gene matches. The CDR3 DNA sequence: TGTGCCAGCAGCCCTGGACTAGCGGACGTTTACACCGGGGAGCTGTTTTTT. Its translation is CASSPGLADVYTGELFF.

This clone was recorded once. The chain has TRBV28 and TRBJ1-1; 11 nucleotides agree with TRBD1. The V segment lost 7 bases and the J segment 4 bases; nucleotides outside the gene matches: 8. This CDR3 is built from 15 residues. CDR1 and CDR2 from the germline V gene are MDHEN and SYDVKM. The CDR3 region has the DNA TGTGCCAGCATGGACAGGGGGCGCTGGAGCACTGAAGCTTTCTTT. This encodes CASMDRGRWSTEAFF.

The chain is built from TRBV28 and TRBJ2-7, with 7 bases fitting TRBD1. Germline V gene sequence: CDR1 MDHEN, CDR2 SYDVKM. V lost 5 bases, J lost 2 bases, and 6 bases stayed unmatched. The CDR3 loop spans 14 amino acids. The CDR3 is CASSTKGAAYEQYF. In DNA form, the CDR3 reads TGTGCCAGCAGTACCAAGGGGGCCGCCTACGAGCAGTACTTC.

The rearrangement links TRBV5-6 to TRBJ2-1; 11 bases match TRBD1. This CDR3 has 15 residues. Trimming took 5 bases from V and 8 from J; bases not matched to a gene: 9. Germline V gene data show CDR1 as SGHDT and CDR2 as YYEEEE. Here the CDR3 DNA reads TGTGCCAGCAGGCTAGGACAGGGGGCTGTCCATGAGCAGTTCTTC. Its translation: CASRLGQGAVHEQFF.

V usage is TRBV24-1 and J usage is TRBJ2-1; 10 bases agree with TRBD2. This CDR3 comprises 16 residues. Germline trimming cut 4 bases from V and 3 bases from J; bases unmatched to any gene: 5. The germline CDR1 and CDR2 sequences are KGHDR and SFDVKD. Here the CDR3 DNA reads TGTGCCACCAGTGACCCTACTAGCGGGATCTACAATGAGCAGTTCTTC. Translated: CATSDPTSGIYNEQFF.

The chain links TRBV10-3 to TRBJ1-6; D is undetermined. The CDR3 loop spans 14 amino acids. V lost 2 bases, J lost 9 bases, and 11 bases lay in between. Germline V gene sequence: CDR1 ENHRY, CDR2 SYGVKD. The CDR3 protein is CAISEARLTSPLHF. The CDR3 bases are TGTGCCATCAGTGAGGCTCGACTTACTTCACCCCTCCACTTT.

The gene calls are TRBV5-1 and TRBJ1-2, with TRBD1 identical over 7 bases. CDR1 and CDR2 (germline): SGHRS, YFSETQ. The CDR3 consists of 14 residues. With V trimmed by 0 bases and J by 8 bases, 7 bases remained unmatched. CDR3 sequence (DNA): TGCGCCAGCAGCTTGGGACAGGGAGGTCGCGGCTACACCTTC. Protein: CASSLGQGGRGYTF. The whole variable domain, remainder taken from reference TRBV5-1 and TRBJ1-2, is KAGVTQTPRYLIKTRGQQVTLSCSPISGHRSVSWYQQTPGQGLQFLFEYFSETQRNKGNFPGRFSGRQFSNSRSEMNVSTLELGDSALYLCASSLGQGGRGYTFGSGTRLTVV.